This T cell receptor (beta chain) was obtained from a study of CD8 T cells in Susac syndrome. When the RNA was reverse transcribed, random hexamers were used with an input of about 0.5 to 1 ug. The CDR3 of TCR beta was amplified by immunoSEQ multiplex PCR across 54 Vbeta and 13 Jbeta. TCRdb called the immunoSEQ multiplex PCR reads again in MiXCR, with one record for every CDR3 protein. In the table there are about 280,000 distinct CDR3 sequences, roughly 85% of which are singletons. The CDR3 contains 11 residues. Germline trimming cut 3 bases from V and 12 bases from J; bases unmatched to any gene: 5. Germline V gives CDR1 GTSNPN, CDR2 SVGIG (reference sequence). This clonotype is a singleton in its sample. The multiple sclerosis controls were treatment-naive patients affected by stable or active relapsing-remitting disease. CD8+ and CD4+ T cells were negatively isolated; TEMRA cells were FACS-enriched.

Sequenced material: CD8+ T cells from PBMCs. The chain has TRBV30 and TRBJ1-1, with 9 bases lining up with TRBD1. The clonotype was recovered from a human donor with multiple sclerosis. In nucleotides, the CDR3 is TGTGCCTGGAGGACAGGGGGAAGGACTTTCTTT. Translated: CAWRTGGRTFF.